This T cell receptor beta chain is drawn from a study of T cells expressing NK-cell markers. Looking at the study overall: In the group of eight sequenced donors, seven were HCMV-seropositive and one was seronegative.

Overall study results and limits: The study found these clonotypes also leading the CD3+CD56-NKG2C+ fraction in several donors.

The CDR3 has 16 residues. CDR1 and CDR2 (germline): KGHDR, SFDVKD. On this clonotype itself: Its specificity is unknown.

After re-calling the 5' RACE reads, TCRdb lists one entry per CDR3 protein, DNA absent. The clone table shows over 250,000 distinct CDR3 sequences, with the ten largest holding around 4.2%. This sequence joins TRBV24-1 and TRBJ2-2; TCRdb's D call, TRBD1, is unchecked because there is no DNA. Sequenced sample: blood T cells: a sorted CD56 or NKG2C T cell subset, CD4+ or CD8+ T cells, or bulk PBMC T cells (not recorded which). The TCR originated in a woman between 18 and 75 years old in good health. The CDR3 reads CATSDRDRVITGELFF.